This paragraph reports one TCR beta chain. Its antigen is still unknown. Base qualities are missing; no much larger clone stands one base away. Lymph node samples were obtained from the axillary draining lymph nodes of breast cancer patients. CDR1 and CDR2 were assigned from the germline V gene (reference sequence) as SGHKS and YYEKEE. Relative to germline, V is missing 4 bases and J is missing 8 bases, with 14 bases of the junction outside any gene match. The CDR3 has 16 amino acids, counting the end cysteine and phenylalanine. Here the CDR3 DNA is all that survives: 48 bases in frame from base 1. These reads were obtained on an Illumina HiSeq 2000. TCR beta chain libraries were generated through multiplex PCR amplification. High-throughput sequencing was used to analyze the amplified TCR beta chain products. In TCRdb, the public reads were trimmed at Q25 with fastp and aligned with MiXCR, with productive beta chains retained. Entries that share a CDR3 protein sequence are merged under the most common genes and DNA. For this sample the table gives about 200,000 distinct CDR3 sequences, of which over 25% were detected only once. 4% to 5.5% of the sample is in the top ten clones.

The data originate from a study of breast tumors, draining lymph nodes, adjacent tissues (dated by TCRdb to about 2016). The study in broad terms: In breast cancer patients, the study compared the TCR beta repertoires of tumor, adjacent nontumor tissue and axillary lymph nodes. In human breast cancer, the study set out to evaluate how tumor, surrounding tissue and draining lymph node repertoires relate to one another and whether T cells may move between these sites.

General findings and caveats noted by the study authors: The data were considered consistent with most tumor T cells being derived from the lymph node and subsequently expanding within tumor tissue. The conclusion that tumor T cells originate in lymph nodes was framed as consistent with a hypothesis rather than directly demonstrated. Tumor T-cell repertoires showed less diversity than lymph node repertoires and more diversity than nontumor tissue repertoires, and tumor T-cell repertoires showed preferential V and J gene usage. Tumor and nontumor tissue repertoires were significantly more similar in luminal-like than in basal-like breast cancer.

The sample taken for sequencing was axillary lymph node tissue. This TCR was sampled from a female donor with breast cancer. Some clones in this sample may be carry-over from other donors' samples. The chain joins TRBV5-5 to TRBJ2-3, with 9 bases in between that match TRBD1. At the DNA level, the sequence is TGTGCCAGCAGCCTGGGACAGGGCGGTGGGATAGGTACGCAGTATTTT. Its protein is CASSLGQGGGIGTQYF. With the portions outside the CDR3 filled from the reference TRBV5-5 and TRBJ2-3 genes, the complete variable region becomes DAGVTQSPTHLIKTRGQQVTLRCSPISGHKSVSWYQQVLGQGPQFIFQYYEKEERGRGNFPDRFSARQFPNYSSELNVNALLLGDSALYLCASSLGQGGGIGTQYFGPGTRLTVL.